The entry below gives a single T cell receptor (beta chain) sequence along with its context. The data derive from a study of OX40 agonist ivuxolimab in advanced cancers. Germline V CDR1 and CDR2: LNHDA, SQIVND (reference sequence). The germline V and J ends were trimmed by 1 base and 3 bases, with 7 bases remaining between them. The CDR3 consists of 13 residues. Sequencing used immunoSEQ multiplex PCR; TCRdb keeps in-frame clones, though not all of them. The sample holds 100,000 to 120,000 clones, roughly 87% seen once. This receptor was obtained from an adult with an advanced solid tumor such as melanoma, head and neck, liver or kidney cancer. The genes are TRBV19 and TRBJ2-7; unclear D gene. The sample was CD4+ or CD8+ T cells sorted from blood, taken in a trial of the OX40 agonist ivuxolimab. DNA for the CDR3: TGTGCCAGTAGTATAGGCAGAGGCTACGAGCAGTACTTC. Protein sequence: CASSIGRGYEQYF.